Below, one T cell receptor beta chain is given with its context. The antigen remains undetermined. The sample comes from a study of OX40 agonist ivuxolimab in advanced cancers. Study-wide background: In three patients, partial responses were observed, one with hepatocellular carcinoma and two with cutaneous melanoma.

Overall study findings and caveats: Relative to CD4+, CD8+ T cells held more expanded clones on average.

The CDR3 is 14 amino acids. Germline CDR1 reads MNHEY; CDR2 reads SVGAGI. Using immunoSEQ multiplex PCR, the repertoire was profiled, and TCRdb retains in-frame clones only, with some absent. This repertoire shows 65,000 to 95,000 clones, roughly 84% found once; its top ten account for 6.2%. The sequence came from an adult with an advanced solid tumor such as melanoma, head and neck, liver or kidney cancer. V and J are TRBV6-5 and TRBJ2-2, with 7 bases fitting TRBD2. Sequenced here: CD4+ or CD8+ T cells sorted from blood, sampled in a trial of the OX40 agonist ivuxolimab. CDR3 residues: CVSARTRQTGELFF. The CDR3 bases are TGTGTCTCGGCCCGGACTAGACAGACCGGGGAGCTGTTTTTT.